These T cell receptor beta chains were read from a single sample in a study of CD8 T cells in ankylosing spondylitis. TCRdb reprocessed the 5' RACE reads with MiXCR, giving one entry per CDR3 protein. Of about 390,000 distinct CDR3 sequences listed, about a fifth are singletons. The sequenced sample was blood, either unsorted or a sorted T cell fraction (not recorded which). These receptors came from a male donor with ankylosing spondylitis. The CDR3 runs from the conserved cysteine through the conserved F or W. Each record gives: V gene, J gene, CDR3 protein.

>TRBV2|TRBJ2-7
CASNQHPSSYEQYF
>TRBV7-3|TRBJ2-1
CASSNRAYNEQFF
>TRBV5-1|TRBJ1-2
CASSPTDRGYGYTF
>TRBV20-1|TRBJ2-1
CSASGTMRGQFF
>TRBV19|TRBJ1-3
CASSNEGSGNTIYF
>TRBV5-1|TRBJ1-1
CASSLAGGPTEAFF
>TRBV5-1|TRBJ2-3
CASSLGDTQYF
>TRBV27|TRBJ2-3
CASRPGLAPSTDTQYF
>TRBV6-2/TRBV6-3|TRBJ1-2
CASSPHSYGYTF
>TRBV18|TRBJ2-1
CASSPRGGRYNEQFF
>TRBV7-3|TRBJ2-2
CASSSQRLAGELFF
>TRBV5-1|TRBJ1-6
CASSLTGISNSPLHF
>TRBV15|TRBJ2-6
CATSEGFVSGANVLTF
>TRBV20-1|TRBJ1-1
CSVQGSPIMNTEAFF
>TRBV4-3|TRBJ1-5
CASSQVPSNQPQHF
>TRBV6-5|TRBJ2-2
CASSYSGGYNTGELFF
>TRBV7-3|TRBJ2-7
CASSLQGRGTDYEQYF
>TRBV28|TRBJ1-1
CATLGDIVPNTEAFF
>TRBV4-1|TRBJ2-2
CASSQGLAGAGELFF
>TRBV12-3/TRBV12-4|TRBJ2-7
CASETGTGSYEQYF
>TRBV7-9|TRBJ2-6
CASSLFGTGANVLTF
>TRBV9|TRBJ1-2
CASSLPPGAVYGYTF
>TRBV7-2|TRBJ1-2
CASSLATGVTLLGYTF
>TRBV10-3|TRBJ1-5
CAISDRDRANQPQHF
>TRBV5-1|TRBJ1-6
CASSLAGHNNSPLHF
>TRBV4-2|TRBJ2-7
CASSQAGGLAGYEQYF
>TRBV7-8|TRBJ1-5
CASSLPGQLEYSNQPQHF
>TRBV7-3|TRBJ2-1
CASSLGRATGYNEQFF
>TRBV2|TRBJ2-1
CASGIGRNEQFF
>TRBV6-6|TRBJ1-2
CASSYEVSGGYTF
>TRBV7-2|TRBJ1-5
CASSLRQTGNQPQHF
>TRBV29-1|TRBJ2-7
CSVQQNTYEQYF
>TRBV6-1|TRBJ2-7
CATKPRREGEQYF
>TRBV6-5|TRBJ2-1
CASRTGWDEQFF
>TRBV2|TRBJ2-4
CASSLHEGDIQYF
>TRBV29-1|TRBJ1-2
CSVRRVGPYGYTF
>TRBV7-2|TRBJ2-2
CASSPTSGRTGELFF
>TRBV7-2|TRBJ1-1
CASSATGWGTEAFF
>TRBV7-3|TRBJ2-1
CASSLTGQAYNEQFF
>TRBV29-1|TRBJ2-3
CSHWNTDTQYF
>TRBV15|TRBJ2-7
CATSRVLSGTGLYEQYF
>TRBV5-6|TRBJ2-7
CASSLERSGHRNEQYF
>TRBV12-5|TRBJ2-1
CASGLGTRNNEQFF
>TRBV4-1|TRBJ2-3
CASSTSGDTSTDTQYF
>TRBV6-1|TRBJ2-2
CASSATRQGNTGELFF
>TRBV5-1|TRBJ2-7
CASSLEASGAVSHEQYF
>TRBV28|TRBJ2-1
CASSLGGWSSYNEQFF
>TRBV5-1|TRBJ1-2
CASNLGTGTNYGYTF
>TRBV20-1|TRBJ1-5
CSARVDPRWGNQPQHF
>TRBV12-3/TRBV12-4|TRBJ1-5
CASTGLDSNQPQHF
>TRBV5-1|TRBJ2-7
CASSLVGTSGRRRSYEQYF
>TRBV5-1|TRBJ2-7
CASSLDLLADTEQYF
>TRBV5-1|TRBJ2-2
CASTPEVPKNTGELFF
>TRBV11-2|TRBJ1-1
CASSPLLRNTEAFF
>TRBV7-9|TRBJ1-1
CASSLSQVPNTEAFF
>TRBV9|TRBJ2-2
CASSVGQGANTGELFF
>TRBV4-1|TRBJ2-7
CASSLTGLADEQYF
>TRBV7-3|TRBJ2-2
CASSLLGLNTGELFF
>TRBV7-3|TRBJ2-7
CASSLSRAHEQYF